These 6 T cell receptor beta chains share one sample of origin, sequenced in a study of cytomegalovirus exposure and HLA in healthy donors. Primers included in the PCR were 60 Vbeta and 13 Jbeta primers. The repertoire was sequenced with immunoSEQ multiplex PCR; TCRdb's copy has only in-frame clones and lacks some. Of about 60,000 clones in the sample, roughly 75% were seen once. Sequencing was performed on PBMCs. The source of these receptors is a woman younger than 45 in good health and CMV-seronegative.

The chain joins TRBV5-1 to TRBJ2-2; TRBD1 matches 8 bases. Germline CDR1 reads SGHRS; CDR2 reads YFSETQ. There are 14 residues in the CDR3. With 3 bases clipped from V and 7 bases from J, the junction kept 5 bases outside the gene matches. As DNA, the CDR3 is TGCGCCAGCAGCTACGGACAGGGCAACGGGGAGCTGTTTTTT. The encoded protein is CASSYGQGNGELFF.

The rearrangement uses TRBV5-1 and TRBJ2-1; D perhaps matches TRBD1 (5 bases). The V end was cut by 4 bases, the J end by 3 bases, with 17 bases between. The germline V gene encodes CDR1 SGHRS and CDR2 YFSETQ. CDR3 length: 16 residues. CDR3 sequence (DNA): TGCGCCAGCAGCCGCAGGGAAGGGTTCCTCTACAATGAGCAGTTCTTC. It specifies CASSRREGFLYNEQFF.

This sequence joins TRBV18 and TRBJ2-7; TRBD1 aligns across 7 bases. Per the germline V gene, CDR1 is KGHSH and CDR2 is LQKENI. With 1 base clipped from V and 2 bases from J, the junction kept 5 bases outside the gene matches. The CDR3 extends over 15 amino acids. The DNA for the CDR3 is TGTGCCAGCTCACCACTGGGACAGCGAGCCTACGAGCAGTACTTC. As protein: CASSPLGQRAYEQYF.

This rearrangement joins TRBV6-5 to TRBJ2-1; 10 nucleotides line up with TRBD2. The length of the CDR3 is 13 residues. Germline V gene sequence: CDR1 MNHEY, CDR2 SVGAGI. V shed 8 bases and J 8 bases; nucleotides not matched to a gene: 6. The chain's CDR3 is CASGGSGRDEQFF. The CDR3, as DNA: TGTGCCAGCGGCGGGAGCGGGAGGGATGAGCAGTTCTTC.

The J gene is TRBJ1-2, the V gene TRBV9; 11 bases fit TRBD1. The V gene's germline CDR1 is SGDLS and CDR2 YYNGEE. V gave up 3 bases and J gave up 0 bases; unmatched junction bases: 19. The CDR3 length is 21 residues. The CDR3 bases are TGTGCCAGCAGCGCGCCGACCGGGACAGGGGGTATCCTCCCCACTAACTATGGCTACACCTTC. The encoded protein is CASSAPTGTGGILPTNYGYTF.

This chain's CDR3 is CASSAKGQGASSSGANVLTF. The CDR3 DNA sequence: TGTGCCAGTAGTGCAAAAGGACAGGGGGCCTCGAGCTCTGGGGCCAACGTCCTGACTTTC. The rearrangement joins TRBV19 to TRBJ2-6, with TRBD1 identical over 11 bases. The ends lost 5 bases at V and 0 bases at J; junction bases unmatched: 12. The CDR3 has 20 amino acids. The V gene's germline CDR1 is LNHDA and CDR2 SQIVND (reference sequence).